Listed here are 29 T cell receptor beta chains from one sample, sequenced in a study of CD8 T cells in Susac syndrome. Reverse transcription of about 0.5 to 1 ug RNA was performed with random hexamers. TCRdb recomputed calls from the immunoSEQ multiplex PCR reads with MiXCR, one row per CDR3 protein. The sample contains 95,000 to 150,000 distinct CDR3 sequences, approximately 96% of which appear only once. Input material: CD8+ T cells from PBMCs. Every receptor here comes from a human donor with Susac syndrome.

This sequence joins TRBV18 and TRBJ1-2; D is undetermined. Germline lookup yields CDR1 KGHSH and CDR2 LQKENI. Trimming took off 0 bases at V and 3 bases at J, with 11 bases between the two ends. This CDR3 is 15 amino acids long. The CDR3 nucleotides read TGTGCCAGCTCACCACCTTCGGACGGGGACTATGGCTACACCTTC. As protein: CASSPPSDGDYGYTF.

The chain combines TRBV5-1 with TRBJ2-3; no reliable D call. CDR1 is SGHRS and CDR2 is YFSETQ in the germline V gene. Trimming removed 3 bases at V and 9 bases at J, with 11 bases between. The CDR3 is made up of 12 amino acids. The CDR3 region is CASSSLFGTQYF. CDR3 in DNA: TGCGCCAGCAGCTCACTCTTCGGGACGCAGTATTTT.

J is TRBJ2-5 and V is TRBV27; TRBD2 matches 12 bases. The V gene end was trimmed by 3 bases and the J gene end by 5 bases; junction bases not matched to a gene: 7. Germline V gives CDR1 MNHEY, CDR2 SMNVEV (reference sequence). The CDR3 length is 16 residues. CDR3 coding DNA: TGTGCCAGCAGTTTTACCGGGACTAGCGGGTCCGAGACCCAGTACTTC. It is translated as CASSFTGTSGSETQYF.

The chain joins TRBV11-3 to TRBJ2-5; 8 bases match TRBD1. The V segment lost 7 bases and the J segment 3 bases; nucleotides outside the gene matches: 13. The CDR3 runs to 16 residues. Germline lookup yields CDR1 SGHNT and CDR2 YENEEA. The CDR3 spells CASILGQGALEETQYF. The CDR3 region has the DNA TGTGCCAGCATCTTGGGGCAGGGGGCGTTGGAAGAGACCCAGTACTTC.

The gene calls are TRBV4-1 and TRBJ2-5, with 7 bases aligning to TRBD2. The CDR3 loop spans 15 amino acids. The V gene end was trimmed by 2 bases and the J gene end by 7 bases; junction bases not matched to a gene: 10. CDR1 is MGHRA and CDR2 is YSYEKL in the germline V gene. The CDR3 spells CASSQRGGVAGTQYF. CDR3 nucleotides: TGCGCCAGCAGCCAAAGGGGAGGGGTGGCTGGGACCCAGTACTTC.

This sequence joins TRBV24-1 and TRBJ2-7; TRBD2 matches at 7 bases. CDR1 and CDR2 (germline): KGHDR, SFDVKD. Trimming removed 6 bases from V and 7 bases from J; junction bases left unmatched: 8. The CDR3 has 13 residues. The CDR3 sequence is CATSLAGDREQYF. The CDR3 DNA follows: TGTGCCACCAGTTTGGCGGGGGATAGGGAGCAGTACTTC.

The gene calls are TRBV28 and TRBJ1-2; D not resolved. Trimming shortened V by 5 bases and J by 5 bases, and 6 bases separated the two germline ends. CDR1 is MDHEN and CDR2 is SYDVKM in the germline V gene. The CDR3 runs to 11 residues. CDR3 in DNA: TGTGCCAGCAGTCCGCAATATGGCTACACCTTC. Translated: CASSPQYGYTF.

The chain recombines TRBV29-1 with TRBJ2-5; possibly TRBD1 or TRBD2 for D (5 bases each). V was clipped by 2 bases and J by 1 base, with 11 bases between them. Looked up from germline, CDR1 is SQVTM and CDR2 is ANQGSEA. The CDR3 contains 14 residues. This CDR3 is CSVEWGIPQETQYF. For the CDR3, the DNA is TGCAGCGTTGAATGGGGGATCCCCCAAGAGACCCAGTACTTC.

The rearrangement joins TRBV14 to TRBJ2-7; 12 positions agree with TRBD2. Unmatched junction bases numbered 3, after V lost 1 base and J lost 5 bases. Germline lookup yields CDR1 SGHDN and CDR2 FVKESK. The CDR3 extends over 15 amino acids. The CDR3 reads CASSQGLAGVNEQYF. The CDR3 DNA sequence: TGTGCCAGCAGCCAAGGACTAGCGGGAGTAAACGAGCAGTACTTC.

The genes are TRBV5-1 and TRBJ2-3; D is undetermined. Germline V gives CDR1 SGHRS, CDR2 YFSETQ. This CDR3 is built from 11 residues. The V end lost 3 bases, the J end lost 9 bases, and 8 bases lay between the germline ends. The CDR3 DNA follows: TGCGCCAGCAGCTGGGCCGACACGCAGTATTTT. The encoded protein is CASSWADTQYF. The whole variable domain, remainder taken from reference TRBV5-1 and TRBJ2-3, is KAGVTQTPRYLIKTRGQQVTLSCSPISGHRSVSWYQQTPGQGLQFLFEYFSETQRNKGNFPGRFSGRQFSNSRSEMNVSTLELGDSALYLCASSWADTQYFGPGTRLTVL.

This clonotype was observed once. This chain joins TRBV19 and TRBJ1-5; weak D call: TRBD1 (5 bases). The CDR3 totals 15 residues. Trimming removed 3 bases from V and 3 bases from J, with 12 bases in between. CDR1 and CDR2 (germline): LNHDA, SQIVND (reference sequence). The CDR3 protein is CASSIGQGNNQPQHF. In nucleotides, the CDR3 is TGTGCCAGTAGTATTGGGCAGGGAAACAATCAGCCCCAGCATTTT.

To note about this clonotype: One junction end disagrees with the germline gene, perhaps due to a read error. The chain links TRBV6-4 to TRBJ1-1, with 8 bases identical to TRBD1. This CDR3 is built from 13 residues. The germline V gene has CDR1 MRHNA and CDR2 SNTAGT. The CDR3 sequence: CATWDRWDTEAFF. CDR3 nucleotide sequence: TGTGCCACCTGGGACAGGTGGGACACTGAAGCGTTCTTT.

CDR3: CAISEGTSGSYEQYF. DNA of the CDR3: TGTGCCATCAGTGAAGGGACTAGCGGGAGTTACGAGCAGTACTTC. The V gene is TRBV10-3, the J gene TRBJ2-7, with TRBD2 matching over 14 bases. CDR1 is ENHRY and CDR2 is SYGVKD in the germline V gene. Trimming removed 3 bases from V and 4 bases from J; junction bases left unmatched: 2. This CDR3 region has 15 residues.

This chain connects TRBV4-1 to TRBJ2-7, with 10 bases identical to TRBD1. The ends lost 7 bases at V and 3 bases at J; junction bases unmatched: 3. CDR3 length: 13 amino acids. Germline CDR1 is MGHRA and CDR2 is YSYEKL. CDR3: CASNWDRGYEQYF. The CDR3 region has the DNA TGCGCCAGCAATTGGGACAGGGGCTACGAGCAGTACTTC.

This clonotype was counted once. The J gene is TRBJ2-3, the V gene TRBV7-3; 11 bases match TRBD2. The trim removed 2 bases at V and 6 bases at J, leaving 7 bases unmatched. The CDR3 is made up of 16 amino acids. The germline V gene has CDR1 SGHTA and CDR2 FQGTGA. The CDR3: CASSLRSGGAYDTQYF. Written as DNA, the CDR3 is TGTGCCAGCAGCTTACGTAGCGGGGGGGCGTATGATACGCAGTATTTT.

The sample holds a few counts of this clonotype. The J gene is TRBJ2-7, the V gene TRBV12-3 or TRBV12-4; the D is unclear. This CDR3 contains 12 residues. Trimming stripped 1 base from V and 3 bases from J, with 4 bases between. The DNA for the CDR3 is TGTGCCAGCAGTTTAGGATTCTACGAGCAGTACTTC. Its protein is CASSLGFYEQYF.

This chain connects TRBV13 to TRBJ1-4, with a weak D call TRBD1 (5 bases). V was shortened by 5 bases and J by 3 bases, with 7 bases between the two germline ends. This CDR3 is built from 13 residues. Germline V lookup: CDR1 PRHDT, CDR2 FYEKMQ (reference sequence). The CDR3 DNA sequence: TGTGCCAGCAGCGAAGGGGCTAATGAAAAACTGTTTTTT. Protein product: CASSEGANEKLFF.

This sequence joins TRBV30 and TRBJ1-1; D unresolved. The CDR3 is made up of 13 amino acids. With 2 bases removed from V and 1 base from J, the gap between germline ends came to 8 bases. CDR1 GTSNPN and CDR2 SVGIG come from the germline V gene (reference sequence). In DNA form, the CDR3 reads TGTGCCTGGAGTTGGGGTTGGAACACTGAAGCTTTCTTT. Residues: CAWSWGWNTEAFF. The variable domain in full, completed from reference TRBV30 and TRBJ1-1, reads SQTIHQWPATLVQPVGSPLSLECTVEGTSNPNLYWYRQAAGRGLQLLFYSVGIGQISSEVPQNLSASRPQDRQFILSSKKLLLSDSGFYLCAWSWGWNTEAFFGQGTRLTVV.

The chain has TRBV18 and TRBJ2-4; 10 bases fit TRBD2. The CDR3 is 18 amino acids. Germline values: CDR1 KGHSH, CDR2 LQKENI. Trimming cost V 3 bases and J 0 bases; bases outside gene matches: 8. The CDR3 loop reads CASSPVGLAELAKNIQYF. The CDR3, as DNA: TGTGCCAGCTCACCCGTAGGACTAGCGGAGCTAGCCAAAAACATTCAGTACTTC.

This CDR3 is CASSGGQGNSPLHF. The CDR3, as DNA: TGTGCCAGCAGCGGGGGACAGGGAAATTCACCCCTCCACTTT. The chain recombines TRBV7-9 with TRBJ1-6; 9 nucleotides line up with TRBD1. Trimming cost V 5 bases and J 7 bases; bases outside gene matches: 3. CDR3 size: 14 residues. The V gene's germline CDR1 is SEHNR and CDR2 FQNEAQ (reference sequence).

The rearrangement joins TRBV30 to TRBJ1-1; the D is unclear. V lost 3 bases to trimming and J lost 5 bases, with 7 bases between them. Germline V CDR1 and CDR2: GTSNPN, SVGIG (reference sequence). The CDR3 has 11 residues. This CDR3 is CAWRELTEAFF. The CDR3 region has the DNA TGTGCCTGGAGGGAACTTACTGAAGCTTTCTTT.

The chain recombines TRBV6-2 or TRBV6-3 with TRBJ1-1, with D possibly TRBD1 on 5 matching bases. CDR1 MNHEY and CDR2 SVGEGT come from the germline V gene. This CDR3 is 14 amino acids long. The V gene lost 5 bases and the J gene lost 6 bases, with 16 bases spanning the gap. The DNA of the CDR3 is TGTGCCAGCAGTCGAAGGGGAGATTTTTCTGAAGCTTTCTTT. It translates to CASSRRGDFSEAFF.

The chain is built from TRBV12-3 or TRBV12-4 and TRBJ2-1; D is uncertain. V was cut by 6 bases and J by 7 bases, with 13 bases left in between. This CDR3 comprises 13 residues. This chain's CDR3 is CASSTSQVNEQFF. CDR3 DNA sequence: TGTGCCAGCAGCACTTCCCAGGTTAATGAGCAGTTCTTC.

This sequence joins TRBV7-9 and TRBJ2-5, with 9 nucleotides matching TRBD2. The CDR3 loop spans 14 amino acids. The germline V gene has CDR1 SEHNR and CDR2 FQNEAQ (reference sequence). The junction had 5 bases not matched to a gene; V was cut back by 4 bases and J by 5 bases. CDR3 DNA: TGTGCCAGCAGCTGGCTAGCGGGATTGGAGACCCAGTACTTC. Protein sequence: CASSWLAGLETQYF.

CDR3 nucleotide sequence: TGTGCCAGCAGGACAGGTAATCAGCCCCAGCATTTT. Translation gives CASRTGNQPQHF. V gene TRBV2 combines with J gene TRBJ1-5, with TRBD1 as a possible D gene (6 bases). The ends were cut back, 6 bases at V and 4 bases at J, with 7 bases in the middle. The CDR3 contains 12 residues. Per germline, CDR1 SNHLY and CDR2 FYNNEI.

Comment on this clonotype: The junction departs from germline at one end; a sequencing error may be responsible. The chain links TRBV5-4 to TRBJ2-7; 8 bases fit TRBD2. The germline V gene encodes CDR1 SGHNT and CDR2 YYREEE (reference sequence). This CDR3 contains 12 residues. The CDR3 nucleotides are TGTGTCAGCAGCCGGGGGGGCAGCGAGCAGTACTTC. Amino acid sequence: CVSSRGGSEQYF.

The V call is TRBV5-4, the J call TRBJ2-2; 10 nucleotides line up with TRBD1. This CDR3 region has 15 residues. The germline V gene encodes CDR1 SGHNT and CDR2 YYREEE (reference sequence). V dropped 7 bases and J dropped 7; count of bases not matched to a gene: 10. As DNA, the CDR3 is TGTGCCAGCTGGGATGGGACAGGGGCCGGCGGGGAGCTGTTTTTT. This codes for CASWDGTGAGGELFF.

The chain is built from TRBV9 and TRBJ1-1; 7 nucleotides match TRBD1. The germline V gene has CDR1 SGDLS and CDR2 YYNGEE. The trim removed 1 base at V and 0 bases at J, leaving 3 bases unmatched. This CDR3 has 15 residues. CDR3 DNA: TGTGCCAGCAGCGTATCAGGGGGATTGAACACTGAAGCTTTCTTT. Translating it yields CASSVSGGLNTEAFF.

The chain joins TRBV7-9 to TRBJ1-1, with no clear D. V lost 4 bases and J 2 bases, leaving 23 bases between the germline ends. The CDR3 spans 18 residues. Per the germline V gene, CDR1 is SEHNR and CDR2 is FQNEAQ (reference sequence). The CDR3 protein is CASSSLDRPSFGNTEAFF. The CDR3 nucleotides read TGTGCCAGCAGCTCCCTCGACCGCCCCTCCTTCGGAAACACTGAAGCTTTCTTT. Full variable domain (outside the CDR3, taken from reference TRBV7-9 and TRBJ1-1): DTGVSQNPRHKITKRGQNVTFRCDPISEHNRLYWYRQTLGQGPEFLTYFQNEAQLEKSRLLSDRFSAERPKGSFSTLEIQRTEQGDSAMYLCASSSLDRPSFGNTEAFFGQGTRLTVV.